This TCR beta chain was profiled in a study of cytomegalovirus exposure and HLA in healthy donors. Whole-study results and caveats: For TCR beta chains, V- and J-gene trimming was later linked to a missense DCLRE1C variant. Listed as cytomegalovirus-associated were 170 or so TCR beta chains. In an earlier analysis, in fewer than 700 donors, most V segments appeared productive either ~90% or ~30% of the time.

Amplification used 60 Vbeta primers and 13 Jbeta primers. Data came from immunoSEQ multiplex PCR; TCRdb stores just in-frame clones and leaves some out. The repertoire holds approximately 140,000 clones, with 75% to 85% as singletons. Details on this clone: The antigen remains unidentified.

Trimming took off 6 bases at V and 1 base at J, with 12 bases between the two ends. The CDR3 is 15 residues long. Germline V lookup: CDR1 SGHTA, CDR2 FQGNSA. The chain has TRBV7-2 and TRBJ2-2, with D possibly being TRBD1 (6 bases). Sequencing was done on a sample of PBMCs. This receptor was taken from a woman in her thirties or forties in good health and CMV-seronegative. The CDR3, as DNA: TGTGCCAGCAGACGACAGGCGATGAACACCGGGGAGCTGTTTTTT. Translation: CASRRQAMNTGELFF.